Presented here are 26 T cell receptor beta chains from one specimen sequenced in a study of blood T cell repertoires in COVID-19. TCRdb's table, derived via immunoSEQ multiplex PCR, lists solely in-frame clones and lacks some. Among roughly 130,000 clones listed, just under 85% were seen once. The sequenced material came from PBMCs or T cells enriched from blood (not recorded which). The receptors stem from a woman between 50 and 59 years old with acute COVID-19.

The chain is built from TRBV27 and TRBJ1-4; no reliable D call. The CDR3 is 16 amino acids. In germline, CDR1 is MNHEY, CDR2 SMNVEV (reference sequence). The ends were cut back, 4 bases at V and 10 bases at J, with 22 bases in the middle. The CDR3 here is CASSSVGARDELKLFF. The DNA for the CDR3 is TGTGCCAGCAGTTCTGTCGGAGCGCGTGACGAATTAAAACTGTTTTTT.

Points on this clone: Other DNA variants within this sample encode the same CDR3. The J gene is TRBJ2-7, the V gene TRBV19, with D possibly being TRBD1 (5 bases). The germline V gene has CDR1 LNHDA and CDR2 SQIVND (reference sequence). The ends were cut back, 5 bases at V and 3 bases at J, with 8 bases in the middle. The CDR3 length is 12 residues. CDR3 sequence reads: CASSGQGYEQYF. CDR3 DNA: TGTGCCAGTAGTGGGCAGGGCTACGAGCAGTACTTC.

J is TRBJ2-3 and V is TRBV12-1; the table assigns TRBD1, which was not confirmed against the DNA. TRBV12-1 has pseudogene status. This CDR3 has 19 residues. In DNA, the CDR3 is TGTGCCAGCAGCTTTTATCGTTTGGTTCAGCCCCAATGGGGCGATACGCAGTATTTT. It specifies CASSFYRLVQPQWGDTQYF.

The chain couples TRBV5-1 to TRBJ2-7, with 11 positions matching TRBD2. From germline, CDR1 is SGHRS and CDR2 YFSETQ. The length of the CDR3 is 16 residues. The junction had 8 bases not matched to a gene; V was cut back by 4 bases and J by 2 bases. The CDR3 loop reads CASSLIAGGRTYEQYF. CDR3 nucleotides: TGCGCCAGCAGCCTAATAGCGGGAGGGAGGACCTACGAGCAGTACTTC.

CDR3 sequence reads: CASSQMWSSFSSYEQYF. The CDR3 DNA follows: TGCGCCAGCAGCCAGATGTGGTCAAGCTTTAGCTCCTACGAGCAGTACTTC. V gene TRBV4-1 combines with J gene TRBJ2-7; D not certain. The CDR3 is 17 amino acids. Germline-derived CDR1 and CDR2 are MGHRA and YSYEKL. Between the trimmed V and J ends, which lost 3 bases and 0 bases, there was a span of 18 bases.

The chain joins TRBV7-9 to TRBJ2-1; 10 nucleotides line up with TRBD2. The CDR3 contains 16 residues. V dropped 5 bases and J dropped 2; count of bases not matched to a gene: 6. Per the germline V gene, CDR1 is SEHNR and CDR2 is FQNEAQ (reference sequence). The CDR3 nucleotides read TGTGCCAGCAGCGCCAGGACTAGCGGCGCCTACAATGAGCAGTTCTTC. Translation: CASSARTSGAYNEQFF.

This chain links TRBV5-1 with TRBJ1-2; D is unclear. This CDR3 has 12 residues. Germline lookup yields CDR1 SGHRS and CDR2 YFSETQ. Trimming shortened V by 4 bases and J by 0 bases, and 4 bases separated the two germline ends. For the CDR3, the DNA is TGCGCCAGCAGCGACACTAACTATGGCTACACCTTC. This encodes CASSDTNYGYTF. The full variable domain, in which reference TRBV5-1 and TRBJ1-2 provide the parts outside the CDR3, is KAGVTQTPRYLIKTRGQQVTLSCSPISGHRSVSWYQQTPGQGLQFLFEYFSETQRNKGNFPGRFSGRQFSNSRSEMNVSTLELGDSALYLCASSDTNYGYTFGSGTRLTVV.

This sequence joins TRBV3-1 (or the pseudogene TRBV3-2) and TRBJ2-7; tentatively, D is TRBD2 (5 bases). The CDR3 consists of 15 residues. The V gene's germline CDR1 is LGHDT and CDR2 YNNKEL (reference sequence). V dropped 0 bases and J dropped 7 bases, with 16 bases sitting between them. The CDR3 sequence: CASSQDRRGSGEQYF. The CDR3 coding sequence is TGTGCCAGCAGCCAAGATCGTCGGGGATCGGGGGAGCAGTACTTC.

The chain carries TRBV6-5 and TRBJ1-2; TRBD1 matches at 8 bases. CDR3 length: 15 amino acids. Germline V lookup: CDR1 MNHEY, CDR2 SVGAGI. Trimming at V came to 2 bases and at J to 4 bases, leaving 6 bases not matched to a gene. CDR3 protein: CASSYTTGVGYGYTF. For the CDR3, the DNA is TGTGCCAGCAGTTACACGACAGGGGTGGGCTATGGCTACACCTTC.

This rearrangement joins TRBV7-2 to TRBJ1-2, with TRBD1 as a possible D gene (5 bases). This CDR3 is built from 17 residues. From germline, CDR1 is SGHTA and CDR2 FQGNSA. Trimming removed 3 bases from V and 8 bases from J, with 25 bases in between. In nucleotides, the CDR3 is TGTGCCAGCAGCTTCCCCGAAAGATGGGGCGGAGGGTCCGGCTACACCTTC. Its protein is CASSFPERWGGGSGYTF.

V usage is TRBV27 and J usage is TRBJ1-3; the match to TRBD1 covers 7 bases. CDR1 MNHEY and CDR2 SMNVEV come from the germline V gene (reference sequence). V lost 4 bases and J lost 2; bases outside the gene matches: 8. This CDR3 comprises 16 residues. Here the CDR3 reads CASSSLTGRTGNTIYF. The CDR3 DNA is TGTGCCAGCAGTTCGTTGACAGGGAGGACTGGAAACACCATATATTTT.

The V gene is TRBV5-6, the J gene TRBJ2-1, with D perhaps TRBD1 (5 bases). Germline assignment: CDR1 SGHDT and CDR2 YYEEEE. The V and J ends lost 4 bases and 2 bases respectively, with 10 bases between them. The CDR3 is made up of 14 amino acids. The CDR3 DNA is TGTGCCAGCAGCGTAGGGGTCCCCTACAATGAGCAGTTCTTC. This codes for CASSVGVPYNEQFF.

The rearrangement joins TRBV7-9 to TRBJ2-2, with 8 bases lining up with TRBD1. The J segment lost 5 bases and the V segment lost 4 bases, leaving 9 bases of the junction unmatched. The germline V gene encodes CDR1 SEHNR and CDR2 FQNEAQ (reference sequence). The CDR3 is made up of 16 amino acids. This chain's CDR3 is CASSSRGRGGTGELFF. CDR3 nucleotide sequence: TGTGCCAGCAGCTCCAGGGGGCGCGGTGGGACCGGGGAGCTGTTTTTT.

The rearrangement links TRBV27 to TRBJ2-1, with D unresolved. This CDR3 comprises 13 residues. Trimming stripped 2 bases from V and 10 bases from J, with 12 bases between. Germline CDR1 reads MNHEY; CDR2 reads SMNVEV (reference sequence). CDR3 residues: CASSLEAYGEQFF. CDR3 nucleotides: TGTGCCAGCAGTTTAGAGGCGTATGGCGAGCAGTTCTTC.

The gene calls are TRBV25-1 and TRBJ2-3; 7 bases are a match to TRBD1. Germline values: CDR1 MGHDK, CDR2 SYGVNS. CDR3 length: 18 residues. Germline trimming cut 3 bases from V and 6 bases from J; bases unmatched to any gene: 18. Here the CDR3 reads CASSDSSGTAPWRDTQYF. DNA for the CDR3: TGTGCCAGCAGTGACTCCTCCGGGACAGCCCCCTGGCGTGATACGCAGTATTTT.

The genes are TRBV6-2 or TRBV6-3 and TRBJ2-3; 7 positions agree with TRBD1. With 2 bases clipped from V and 2 bases from J, the junction kept 10 bases outside the gene matches. This CDR3 is built from 17 residues. Germline V gene sequence: CDR1 MNHEY, CDR2 SVGEGT. In DNA, the CDR3 is TGTGCCAGCAGTTACACAGGGGCCGTCCGCACCACAGATACGCAGTATTTT. This codes for CASSYTGAVRTTDTQYF.

This chain connects TRBV27 to TRBJ2-1; TRBD2 matches at 10 bases. The germline gives CDR1 MNHEY, CDR2 SMNVEV (reference sequence). The CDR3 runs 11 residues. Losses at the gene ends were 8 bases for V and 9 bases for J; bases not matched to a gene: 1. The CDR3 protein is CASLAGAEQFF. The CDR3 nucleotides are TGTGCCAGCCTAGCGGGAGCTGAGCAGTTCTTC.

The gene calls are TRBV18 and TRBJ2-3; no firm D call. Germline V gene data show CDR1 as KGHSH and CDR2 as LQKENI. This CDR3 has 13 residues. Trimming took 3 bases from V and 3 from J, leaving 7 bases between them. The CDR3 spells CASSPTATDTQYF. The DNA of the CDR3 is TGTGCCAGCTCACCGACTGCTACAGATACGCAGTATTTT.

The chain is built from TRBV28 and TRBJ2-1, with TRBD2 matching 9 bases. Germline CDR1 and CDR2: MDHEN and SYDVKM. After removal of 5 bases from V and 6 bases from J, the junction contained 11 bases not matched to a gene. There are 16 residues in the CDR3. The CDR3 region has the DNA TGTGCCAGCAGTACACCCGGGACTAGCAACGGCAATGAGCAGTTCTTC. As protein: CASSTPGTSNGNEQFF.

The chain joins TRBV7-2 to TRBJ2-4; D perhaps matches TRBD2 (5 bases). The CDR3 loop spans 13 amino acids. The germline V gene has CDR1 SGHTA and CDR2 FQGNSA. Trimming shortened V by 5 bases and J by 5 bases, and 10 bases separated the two germline ends. The CDR3 DNA reads as TGTGCCAGCAGCCTAGACGGGGAAAACATTCAGTACTTC. It codes for CASSLDGENIQYF.

The chain uses TRBV18 and TRBJ1-1, with D uncertain. The V end lost 4 bases, the J end lost 1 base, and 7 bases lay between the germline ends. The CDR3 contains 13 residues. The germline CDR1 and CDR2 sequences are KGHSH and LQKENI. In DNA form, the CDR3 reads TGTGCCAGCTCACGTACAGAGAACACTGAAGCTTTCTTT. Translated: CASSRTENTEAFF. The full variable domain, its missing parts supplied by reference TRBV18 and TRBJ1-1, is NAGVMQNPRHLVRRRGQEARLRCSPMKGHSHVYWYRQLPEEGLKFMVYLQKENIIDESGMPKERFSAEFPKEGPSILRIQQVVRGDSAAYFCASSRTENTEAFFGQGTRLTVV.

This chain uses TRBV27 with TRBJ2-2; 9 bases are a match to TRBD1. V shed 3 bases and J 6 bases; nucleotides not matched to a gene: 5. CDR1 and CDR2 from the germline V gene are MNHEY and SMNVEV (reference sequence). The CDR3 covers 15 residues. CDR3 in amino acids: CASSFWTGEAGELFF. The DNA of the CDR3 is TGTGCCAGCAGTTTTTGGACAGGGGAGGCCGGGGAGCTGTTTTTT.

This clone occurred once. The CDR3 spells CASSLYSFNSPLHF. The CDR3 DNA sequence: TGTGCCAGCAGTTTATACAGTTTCAATTCACCCCTCCACTTT. The rearrangement uses TRBV28 and TRBJ1-6; D is unclear. Trimming stripped 1 base from V and 7 bases from J, with 8 bases between. The CDR3 spans 14 residues. Germline-derived CDR1 and CDR2 are MDHEN and SYDVKM.

This clone was counted between two and nine times. The V and J genes are TRBV27 and TRBJ1-1, with no clear D. The CDR3 has 14 residues. The V gene lost 3 bases and the J gene lost 0 bases, with 8 bases spanning the gap. The V gene's germline CDR1 is MNHEY and CDR2 SMNVEV (reference sequence). CDR3 in amino acids: CASSFGGMNTEAFF. CDR3 nucleotides: TGTGCCAGCAGTTTTGGAGGGATGAACACTGAAGCTTTCTTT.

V is TRBV11-3 and J is TRBJ2-1, with D maybe TRBD2 (6 bases). Between the trimmed V and J ends, which lost 1 base and 6 bases, there was a span of 10 bases. Germline CDR1 SGHNT, CDR2 YENEEA. The CDR3 length is 14 residues. CDR3 sequence reads: CASSLAGEINEQFF. CDR3 DNA: TGTGCCAGCAGCTTAGCGGGAGAGATCAATGAGCAGTTCTTC.

The chain links TRBV30 to TRBJ2-1, with 11 bases identical to TRBD2. Unmatched junction bases numbered 1, after V lost 2 bases and J lost 7 bases. This CDR3 is 13 amino acids long. Germline V gene sequence: CDR1 GTSNPN, CDR2 SVGIG (reference sequence). Here the CDR3 DNA reads TGTGCCTGGAGTTTAGCGGGAGGGAATGAGCAGTTCTTC. Encoded protein: CAWSLAGGNEQFF.